These T cell receptor beta chains were read from a single sample in a study of cytomegalovirus exposure and HLA in healthy donors. Sequencing was performed with immunoSEQ multiplex PCR; in TCRdb, only in-frame clones are kept and a portion is missing. The sample has some 190,000 clones, around 80% seen once. The specimen sequenced was PBMCs. Source of these receptors: a man aged 18-30 years in good health and CMV-seronegative. CDR3s include the opening cysteine and the closing phenylalanine or tryptophan. The order of the fields is clone size, D gene, V gene, J gene, CDR3 DNA, CDR3 protein. D genes are given only for firm matches. The size entry is marked missing in some rows and otherwise reads once, few, many or a size class.

size: .; D: .; V: TRBV6-4; J: TRBJ1-1; DNA: TGTGCCAGCAGCCCCGCCCCAGGGTGTGCGGCTTTCTTT; CDR3: CASSPAPGCAAFF
size: .; D: .; V: TRBV11-2; J: TRBJ1-5; DNA: TGTGCCAGCAGCCCGGGACTTTCAAATCAGCCCCAGCATTTT; CDR3: CASSPGLSNQPQHF
size: .; D: .; V: TRBV13; J: TRBJ1-1; DNA: TGTGCCAGCAGTTCGTCATTTATGAAGGGGGGGGCTCCTGAAGCTTTCTTT; CDR3: CASSSSFMKGGAPEAFF
size: .; D: .; V: TRBV6-5; J: TRBJ2-1; DNA: TGTGCCAGCAGTTTTCGATGGGCGGGGCAACCAAATGAGCAGTTCTTC; CDR3: CASSFRWAGQPNEQFF
size: .; D: TRBD1; V: TRBV11-3; J: TRBJ2-7; DNA: TGTGCCAGCAGCTTAGAGTCCGGGACAGGGTCTCTCTACGAGCAGTACTTC; CDR3: CASSLESGTGSLYEQYF
size: .; D: .; V: TRBV27; J: TRBJ1-2; DNA: TGTGCCAGCAGTCCCGTAGGGGGGGCGTACGGCTACACCTTC; CDR3: CASSPVGGAYGYTF
size: .; D: TRBD2; V: TRBV9; J: TRBJ2-1; DNA: TGTGCCAGCAGCGTGGGGACTACCTACAATGAGCAGTTCTTC; CDR3: CASSVGTTYNEQFF
size: .; D: .; V: TRBV6-1; J: TRBJ1-1; DNA: TGTGCCAGCAGTCTTACGGGGGTTAACACTGAAGCTTTCTTT; CDR3: CASSLTGVNTEAFF
size: few; D: .; V: TRBV7-9; J: TRBJ1-1; DNA: TGTGCCAGCAGCCTCAGACAGAACACTGAAGCTTTCTTT; CDR3: CASSLRQNTEAFF
size: .; D: .; V: TRBV12-5; J: TRBJ2-2; DNA: TGTGCTAGTGGCCCGGGACATAACACCGGGGAGCTGTTTTTT; CDR3: CASGPGHNTGELFF
size: .; D: .; V: TRBV7-9; J: TRBJ2-3; DNA: TGTTCCAGCAGTTTCCCAGGGGATACGCAGTATTTT; CDR3: CSSSFPGDTQYF
size: .; D: TRBD1; V: TRBV14; J: TRBJ1-2; DNA: TGTGCCAGCAGCCAAGATTATGGACAGGGTCTCTATGGCTACACCTTC; CDR3: CASSQDYGQGLYGYTF
size: .; D: TRBD1; V: TRBV7-2; J: TRBJ1-6; DNA: TGTGCCAGCAGCCTGACAGGGGACTCCTATAATTCACCCCTCCACTTT; CDR3: CASSLTGDSYNSPLHF
size: .; D: .; V: TRBV9; J: TRBJ1-5; DNA: TGTGCCAGCAGCGTAGGTATAGGGGACAATCAGCCCCAGCATTTT; CDR3: CASSVGIGDNQPQHF
size: .; D: TRBD1; V: TRBV19; J: TRBJ1-3; DNA: TGTGCCAGTAGGGACAGGGAGAACTCTGGAAACACCATATATTTT; CDR3: CASRDRENSGNTIYF
size: once; D: .; V: TRBV7-9; J: TRBJ2-1; DNA: TGTGCCAGCAGCTTAAGAAGCGGCAGAGCCTACAATGAGCAGTTCTTC; CDR3: CASSLRSGRAYNEQFF
size: .; D: .; V: TRBV9; J: TRBJ1-4; DNA: TGTGCCAGCAGCGATCCGAGGGGAACGGGGGGAACTAATGAAAAACTGTTTTTT; CDR3: CASSDPRGTGGTNEKLFF
size: once; D: .; V: TRBV4-3; J: TRBJ1-2; DNA: TGCGCCAGCAGCCAAGACAGTTCAAAAGGCTACACCTTC; CDR3: CASSQDSSKGYTF
size: .; D: .; V: TRBV6-5; J: TRBJ2-7; DNA: TGTGCCAGCAGGTCTTCCTACGAGCAGTACTTC; CDR3: CASRSSYEQYF
size: .; D: TRBD1; V: TRBV6-5; J: TRBJ2-1; DNA: TGTGCCAGCACCTGGGCAGGGGGTATCAATGAGCAGTTCTTC; CDR3: CASTWAGGINEQFF
size: .; D: TRBD2; V: TRBV9; J: TRBJ2-1; DNA: TGTGCCAGCAGCGTAGAAGGCGGGGGGACCAATGAGCAGTTCTTC; CDR3: CASSVEGGGTNEQFF